These 22 T cell receptor beta chains were sequenced from one sample in a study of T cell responses to AZD1222 COVID-19 vaccine. Assay used: immunoSEQ multiplex PCR; TCRdb lists only in-frame clones, some missing. This table has 95,000 to 150,000 clones, around 89% appearing once. The sequenced sample was peripheral blood, obtained on day 0 of AZD1222 vaccination. The receptor set was obtained from an adult in good health.

The rearrangement links TRBV11-2 to TRBJ2-1; 13 nucleotides line up with TRBD2. CDR3 length: 15 residues. The germline V gene has CDR1 SGHAT and CDR2 FQNNGV. The trim removed 6 bases at V and 4 bases at J, leaving 3 bases unmatched. The CDR3 DNA reads as TGTGCCAGCAGGGGACTAGCGGGACCGTACAATGAGCAGTTCTTC. This encodes CASRGLAGPYNEQFF.

The V gene is TRBV9, the J gene TRBJ2-5; 10 bases are a match to TRBD2. V lost 2 bases to trimming and J lost 3 bases; unmatched junction nucleotides: 7. The CDR3 extends over 16 amino acids. Germline V gene data show CDR1 as SGDLS and CDR2 as YYNGEE. The CDR3 is CASSVRPSGGKETQYF. The CDR3 DNA sequence: TGTGCCAGCAGCGTCAGGCCTAGCGGGGGTAAAGAGACCCAGTACTTC.

This sequence joins TRBV6-5 and TRBJ2-7, with a weak D call TRBD1 (7 bases). Trimming removed 6 bases at V and 7 bases at J, with 13 bases between. The germline V gene has CDR1 MNHEY and CDR2 SVGAGI. The CDR3 is 12 amino acids. In DNA, the CDR3 is TGTGCCAGCAGCCTATCAGGGGGGGAGCAGTACTTC. This translates into CASSLSGGEQYF.

The chain is built from TRBV20-1 and TRBJ1-1; tentative D call: TRBD1 (6 bases). CDR3 length equals 11 residues. CDR1 is DFQATT, CDR2 SNEGSKA, per germline (reference sequence). Trimming cost V 5 bases and J 7 bases, with 11 bases left between them. The CDR3 sequence is CSAAQGNEAFF. Written as DNA, the CDR3 is TGCAGTGCTGCCCAGGGGAATGAAGCTTTCTTT.

This chain connects TRBV5-8 to TRBJ2-2, with D possibly TRBD1 on 5 matching bases. The V and J ends lost 3 bases and 3 bases respectively, with 15 bases between them. The CDR3 is made up of 16 amino acids. Germline V gene sequence: CDR1 SGHTS, CDR2 YDEGEE. DNA for the CDR3: TGTGCCAGCAGCTCTGGGTTACAGGTGTACACCGGGGAGCTGTTTTTT. It codes for CASSSGLQVYTGELFF.

The chain recombines TRBV10-1 with TRBJ1-2; D remains unclear. Trimming removed 11 bases from V and 4 bases from J, with 14 bases in between. The germline CDR1 and CDR2 sequences are WNHNN and SYGVQD (reference sequence). CDR3 size: 12 residues. The CDR3: CAGDRQGYGYTF. The CDR3 region has the DNA TGCGCCGGAGACCGTCAAGGCTATGGCTACACCTTC.

This sequence joins TRBV7-2 and TRBJ1-4; D is possibly TRBD1 (6 bases). Trimming took off 1 base at V and 3 bases at J, with 15 bases between the two ends. Germline V gene data show CDR1 as SGHTA and CDR2 as FQGNSA. This CDR3 contains 17 residues. The CDR3 DNA reads as TGTGCCAGCAGCTTAGGAGTAATAACAGGGTCTAATGAAAAACTGTTTTTT. It is translated as CASSLGVITGSNEKLFF.

The DNA for the CDR3 is TGCGCCAGCAGCCAAGATCGTAGGGATACCGGGGAGCTGTTTTTT. Translating it yields CASSQDRRDTGELFF. This sequence joins TRBV4-3 and TRBJ2-2; unclear D gene. Between the trimmed V and J ends, which lost 0 bases and 5 bases, there was a span of 10 bases. Germline-derived CDR1 and CDR2 are LGHNA and YSLEER. The CDR3 totals 15 residues.

The rearrangement links TRBV18 to TRBJ1-1; perhaps TRBD1 as D (5 bases). This CDR3 is 15 amino acids long. The V end was cut by 1 base, the J end by 2 bases, with 11 bases between. Germline assignment: CDR1 KGHSH and CDR2 LQKENI. The CDR3 protein is CASSPRFGGNTEAFF. In DNA form, the CDR3 reads TGTGCCAGCTCACCACGATTTGGGGGAAACACTGAAGCTTTCTTT.

The rearrangement uses TRBV7-8 and TRBJ1-6; 8 bases match TRBD1. The CDR3 loop spans 15 amino acids. The V gene's germline CDR1 is SGHVS and CDR2 FQNEAQ. Trimming took 1 base from V and 8 from J; bases not matched to a gene: 4. Written as DNA, the CDR3 is TGTGCCAGCAGCTTAGATCCACAGGGGGATTCACCCCTCCACTTT. It encodes CASSLDPQGDSPLHF.

The CDR3 sequence: CASGFRTGGGYTF. The CDR3 nucleotides read TGTGCTAGTGGTTTCCGGACAGGGGGAGGCTACACCTTC. This sequence joins TRBV12-5 and TRBJ1-2; TRBD1 aligns across 10 bases. The CDR3 runs 13 residues. V trimming: 3 bases; J trimming: 8 bases; junction bases outside the gene matches: 3. CDR1 LGHNT and CDR2 FRNRAP come from the germline V gene.

The chain carries TRBV18 and TRBJ2-1, with 8 positions matching TRBD2. Trimming took 0 bases from V and 5 from J; bases not matched to a gene: 3. This CDR3 is 15 amino acids long. CDR1 is KGHSH and CDR2 is LQKENI in the germline V gene. The CDR3 DNA is TGTGCCAGCTCACCACCCGCGGGGGGAGACAATGAGCAGTTCTTC. Protein sequence: CASSPPAGGDNEQFF.

The rearrangement joins TRBV19 to TRBJ1-4, with D perhaps TRBD1 (6 bases). Germline values: CDR1 LNHDA, CDR2 SQIVND (reference sequence). The germline V and J ends were trimmed by 6 bases and 5 bases, with 13 bases remaining between them. This CDR3 contains 14 residues. The CDR3 DNA sequence: TGTGCCAGTAGCCGACAGGAGCTAAATGAAAAACTGTTTTTT. This gives the protein CASSRQELNEKLFF.

In its sample, this clone was seen once. The chain recombines TRBV7-2 with TRBJ2-2, with no clear D. CDR3 length: 14 amino acids. V shed 2 bases and J shed 6 bases, with 10 bases lying between them. Per germline, CDR1 SGHTA and CDR2 FQGNSA. The CDR3 sequence is CASSLSRSAGELFF. As DNA, the CDR3 is TGTGCCAGCAGCTTATCCAGGTCCGCCGGGGAGCTGTTTTTT.

This chain connects TRBV29-1 to TRBJ1-2; no clear D. V lost 6 bases and J 2 bases, leaving 16 bases between the germline ends. CDR1 is SQVTM, CDR2 ANQGSEA, per germline. This CDR3 has 14 residues. The CDR3: CSVRSWESNYGYTF. DNA for the CDR3: TGCAGCGTCCGCTCCTGGGAGTCCAACTATGGCTACACCTTC.

This clone was observed a single time. V is TRBV6-1 and J is TRBJ1-5; D ambiguous. This CDR3 contains 13 residues. The V end was cut by 3 bases, the J end by 3 bases, with 6 bases between. Germline lookup yields CDR1 MNHNS and CDR2 SASEGT. CDR3 DNA sequence: TGTGCCAGCAGTGAGGCAGCCAATCAGCCCCAGCATTTT. It encodes CASSEAANQPQHF.

The chain links TRBV3-1 (or the pseudogene TRBV3-2) to TRBJ2-1, with 8 bases that match TRBD2. V was pared by 3 bases and J by 1 base, with 2 bases of the junction left unmatched. Germline CDR1 LGHDT, CDR2 YNNKEL (reference sequence). This CDR3 spans 15 amino acids. DNA for the CDR3: TGTGCCAGCAGCCATGGGACTAGTTCCTACAATGAGCAGTTCTTC. This encodes CASSHGTSSYNEQFF.

V is TRBV18 and J is TRBJ1-1, with D unclear. The V and J ends lost 1 base and 0 bases respectively, with 9 bases between them. The CDR3 runs to 15 residues. CDR1 and CDR2 from the germline V gene are KGHSH and LQKENI. The CDR3 here is CASSPRGLMNTEAFF. The CDR3 nucleotides read TGTGCCAGCTCACCACGGGGTCTCATGAACACTGAAGCTTTCTTT.

The chain links TRBV24-1 to TRBJ2-5; D is perhaps TRBD1 (5 bases). The CDR3 has 15 residues. Trimming pared 2 bases from V and 5 bases from J, leaving 14 bases between. Per germline, CDR1 KGHDR and CDR2 SFDVKD. The CDR3 loop is CATSDSWGSGETQYF. CDR3 DNA sequence: TGTGCCACCAGTGATTCATGGGGCTCCGGTGAGACCCAGTACTTC.

This clone was picked up one time. The V gene is TRBV4-2, the J gene TRBJ1-2; 9 nucleotides line up with TRBD1. CDR3 length: 16 amino acids. The junction had 3 bases not matched to a gene; V was cut back by 1 base and J by 0 bases. Germline-derived CDR1 and CDR2 are LGHNA and YNFKEQ. The CDR3 DNA is TGTGCCAGCAGCCAAGGCGGGACAGGGACTAACTATGGCTACACCTTC. Protein product: CASSQGGTGTNYGYTF.

The chain recombines TRBV10-2 with TRBJ2-3; D not certain. Germline V gene data show CDR1 as WSHSY and CDR2 as SAAADI. The CDR3 sequence is 15 residues long. Trimming shortened V by 4 bases and J by 0 bases, and 11 bases separated the two germline ends. Written as DNA, the CDR3 is TGCGCCAGCAGTGTCGGGTCTTCTAGCACAGATACGCAGTATTTT. It translates to CASSVGSSSTDTQYF.

This CDR3 is CASSPGAGWSGELFF. The CDR3 DNA sequence: TGTGCCAGCAGCCCGGGGGCAGGGTGGTCCGGGGAGCTGTTTTTT. The chain has TRBV7-8 and TRBJ2-2, with D tentatively TRBD1 or TRBD2 (6 bases each). The germline CDR1 and CDR2 sequences are SGHVS and FQNEAQ. The V and J ends lost 5 bases and 6 bases respectively, with 16 bases between them. The CDR3 spans 15 residues. The full variable domain, with the rest looked up from reference TRBV7-8 and TRBJ2-2, is GAGVSQSPRYKVAKRGQDVALRCDPISGHVSLFWYQQALGQGPEFLTYFQNEAQLDKSGLPSDRFFAERPEGSVSTLKIQRTQQEDSAVYLCASSPGAGWSGELFFGEGSRLTVL.